These T cell receptor beta chains were read from a single sample in a study of T-cell memory formation after mild COVID-19. TCRdb passed the 5' RACE reads through MiXCR, listing each CDR3 protein once. The data show roughly 450,000 distinct CDR3 sequences, with roughly 18% seen just once and approximately 21% held by the top ten. Material for sequencing was PBMCs or a T cell subset sorted from them (not recorded which). These receptors all stem from a young man who had mild COVID-19 (a few samples of this study predate the infection). Cell type and time point are not known. CDR3s include the opening cysteine and the closing phenylalanine or tryptophan. D genes are given only for firm matches. Size is omitted from some rows. Given values are once, few, many or a class for expanded clones.

D: NA; V: TRBV5-1; J: TRBJ2-7; size: many; CDR3: CASSLGGQSEQYF; DNA: TGCGCCAGCAGCTTGGGTGGACAGTCCGAGCAGTACTTC
D: NA; V: TRBV29-1; J: TRBJ2-5; size: NA; CDR3: CSVEGWTDQAAQYF; DNA: TGCAGCGTCGAGGGGTGGACCGACCAGGCGGCCCAGTACTTC
D: NA; V: TRBV5-1; J: TRBJ1-5; size: many; CDR3: CASSSDGYSNQPQHF; DNA: TGCGCCAGCAGCTCGGACGGATATAGCAATCAGCCCCAGCATTTT
D: NA; V: TRBV11-2; J: TRBJ1-1; size: few; CDR3: CASSTRRVTNTEAFF; DNA: TGTGCCAGCAGCACCCGCAGGGTGACGAACACTGAAGCTTTCTTT
D: NA; V: TRBV7-7; J: TRBJ2-5; size: many; CDR3: CASSLARQETQYF; DNA: TGTGCTAGCAGCTTAGCGCGTCAAGAGACCCAGTACTTC
D: NA; V: TRBV5-1; J: TRBJ1-1; size: NA; CDR3: CASSFRRLSNTEAFF; DNA: TGCGCCAGCAGCTTCCGTCGGCTAAGTAACACTGAAGCTTTCTTT
D: TRBD1; V: TRBV5-4; J: TRBJ1-6; size: few; CDR3: CASSLRRQGLSDNSPLHF; DNA: TGTGCCAGCAGCTTGAGGAGACAGGGACTTTCTGATAATTCACCCCTCCACTTT
D: NA; V: TRBV29-1; J: TRBJ2-5; size: many; CDR3: CSVDGAFQETQYF; DNA: TGCAGCGTTGATGGAGCGTTTCAAGAGACCCAGTACTTC
D: NA; V: TRBV7-3; J: TRBJ2-1; size: few; CDR3: CASSSTDYYNEQFF; DNA: TGTGCCAGCAGCTCTACGGACTACTACAATGAGCAGTTCTTC
D: TRBD2; V: TRBV4-2; J: TRBJ2-2; size: few; CDR3: CASSSGGRTGELFF; DNA: TGTGCCAGCAGCTCGGGGGGGCGCACCGGGGAGCTGTTTTTT
D: NA; V: TRBV7-3; J: TRBJ2-3; size: NA; CDR3: CASSFSGGAGPITDTQYF; DNA: TGTGCCAGCAGCTTTTCGGGGGGCGCGGGGCCGATCACAGATACGCAGTATTTT
D: NA; V: TRBV5-1; J: TRBJ1-1; size: NA; CDR3: CASSFSRTKVNTEAFF; DNA: TGCGCCAGCAGCTTCTCGCGGACGAAAGTAAACACTGAAGCTTTCTTT
D: NA; V: TRBV20-1; J: TRBJ1-4; size: NA; CDR3: CSAIREKLFF; DNA: TGCAGTGCTATACGGGAAAAACTGTTTTTT
D: NA; V: TRBV9; J: TRBJ1-2; size: NA; CDR3: CAGPGREKIYGYTF; DNA: TGTGCCGGCCCGGGGAGGGAAAAGATCTATGGCTACACCTTC
D: TRBD1; V: TRBV7-9; J: TRBJ1-2; size: many; CDR3: CASSPTGDGYTF; DNA: TGTGCCAGCAGCCCGACAGGGGATGGCTACACCTTC
D: NA; V: TRBV7-2; J: TRBJ1-2; size: few; CDR3: CASSFAGRGNNYGYTF; DNA: TGTGCCAGCAGCTTTGCTGGGAGGGGTAATAACTATGGCTACACCTTC
D: TRBD1; V: TRBV12-3/TRBV12-4; J: TRBJ1-4; size: few; CDR3: CASSPGTGVNEKLFF; DNA: TGTGCCAGCAGCCCCGGGACAGGGGTTAATGAAAAACTGTTTTTT
D: NA; V: TRBV7-9; J: TRBJ2-7; size: few; CDR3: CASSLDSYYEQYF; DNA: TGTGCCAGCAGCCTGGACAGCTATTACGAGCAGTACTTC
D: TRBD1; V: TRBV4-1; J: TRBJ2-5; size: NA; CDR3: CASKRTGTAETQYF; DNA: TGCGCCAGCAAACGGACAGGGACGGCGGAGACCCAGTACTTC
D: TRBD1; V: TRBV6-6; J: TRBJ1-5; size: many; CDR3: CASSPRTGSNQPQHF; DNA: TGTGCCAGCAGTCCACGGACAGGGAGCAATCAGCCCCAGCATTTT
D: NA; V: TRBV15; J: TRBJ2-5; size: NA; CDR3: CATSRDREQETQYF; DNA: TGTGCCACCAGCAGAGATCGCGAGCAGGAGACCCAGTACTTC
D: NA; V: TRBV6-6; J: TRBJ2-7; size: NA; CDR3: CASSYSTEKGYEQYF; DNA: TGTGCCAGCAGTTACTCAACTGAGAAGGGGTACGAGCAGTACTTC
D: NA; V: TRBV9; J: TRBJ1-2; size: few; CDR3: CASSVDGDRRAYGYTF; DNA: TGTGCCAGCAGCGTAGACGGGGACCGACGGGCCTATGGCTACACCTTC
D: NA; V: TRBV2; J: TRBJ1-5; size: NA; CDR3: CASSDGGLGGQPQHF; DNA: TGTGCCAGCAGTGACGGGGGGCTGGGAGGTCAGCCCCAGCATTTT
D: NA; V: TRBV7-9; J: TRBJ2-2; size: few; CDR3: CASSSEVSTGELFF; DNA: TGTGCCAGCAGCTCAGAAGTTTCCACCGGGGAGCTGTTTTTT
D: TRBD1; V: TRBV11-2; J: TRBJ2-7; size: NA; CDR3: CASSLRDRGHYSSYEQYF; DNA: TGTGCCAGCAGCCTCCGGGACAGGGGCCACTACAGCTCCTACGAGCAGTACTTC
D: TRBD1; V: TRBV9; J: TRBJ1-6; size: NA; CDR3: CASSVGGQGKGADSPLHF; DNA: TGTGCCAGCAGCGTAGGGGGACAGGGGAAGGGAGCCGATTCACCCCTCCACTTT
D: NA; V: TRBV5-1; J: TRBJ1-2; size: NA; CDR3: CASSSTGNYGYTF; DNA: TGCGCCAGCAGCTCAACAGGGAACTATGGCTACACCTTC
D: NA; V: TRBV6-1; J: TRBJ1-2; size: few; CDR3: CASSERGYGYTF; DNA: TGTGCCAGCAGTGAACGGGGTTATGGCTACACCTTC
D: NA; V: TRBV20-1; J: TRBJ2-7; size: few; CDR3: CSAKPAGASYEQYF; DNA: TGCAGTGCGAAGCCGGCGGGGGCCTCCTACGAGCAGTACTTC
D: NA; V: TRBV12-3/TRBV12-4; J: TRBJ2-4; size: few; CDR3: CATGDLGIYGAKNIQYF; DNA: TGTGCCACCGGGGACCTGGGGATCTACGGTGCCAAAAACATTCAGTACTTC
D: TRBD2; V: TRBV9; J: TRBJ2-3; size: few; CDR3: CASSLRLAGESDTQYF; DNA: TGTGCCAGCAGCCTACGTTTAGCGGGGGAGTCAGATACGCAGTATTTT
D: NA; V: TRBV28; J: TRBJ1-4; size: NA; CDR3: CASQPPGGYNEKLFF; DNA: TGTGCCAGCCAACCCCCGGGGGGGTATAATGAAAAACTGTTTTTT
D: NA; V: TRBV20-1; J: TRBJ2-6; size: NA; CDR3: CSASKDSGANVLTF; DNA: TGCAGTGCTAGTAAGGACTCTGGGGCCAACGTCCTGACTTTC
D: NA; V: TRBV10-1; J: TRBJ2-5; size: NA; CDR3: CASSNWGVGETQYF; DNA: TGCGCCAGCAGTAACTGGGGGGTCGGAGAGACCCAGTACTTC
D: NA; V: TRBV27; J: TRBJ1-5; size: NA; CDR3: CASRPTDFNQPQHF; DNA: TGTGCCAGCAGGCCGACGGATTTTAATCAGCCCCAGCATTTT
D: NA; V: TRBV6-2/TRBV6-3; J: TRBJ2-3; size: NA; CDR3: CASSYSAWGDTQYF; DNA: TGTGCCAGCAGTTACTCAGCCTGGGGAGATACGCAGTATTTT
D: NA; V: TRBV7-9; J: TRBJ2-4; size: NA; CDR3: CASSSKNIQYF; DNA: TGTGCCAGCAGCTCTAAAAACATTCAGTACTTC
D: NA; V: TRBV7-9; J: TRBJ1-1; size: NA; CDR3: CASSYRGITEAFF; DNA: TGTGCCAGCAGTTATCGTGGGATCACTGAAGCTTTCTTT
D: NA; V: TRBV10-1; J: TRBJ2-5; size: many; CDR3: CASSGTDQETQYF; DNA: TGCGCCAGCAGTGGGACAGACCAAGAGACCCAGTACTTC
D: TRBD1; V: TRBV6-5; J: TRBJ1-2; size: few; CDR3: CASSTGGAHYGYTF; DNA: TGTGCCAGCAGCACAGGGGGCGCCCACTATGGCTACACCTTC
D: NA; V: TRBV14; J: TRBJ2-3; size: few; CDR3: CASSHRFDLADTQYF; DNA: TGTGCCAGCAGCCACCGATTCGACTTGGCAGATACGCAGTATTTT
D: TRBD2; V: TRBV4-2; J: TRBJ2-3; size: few; CDR3: CASSQRSGVPDTQYF; DNA: TGTGCCAGCAGCCAAAGGAGCGGGGTCCCTGATACGCAGTATTTT
D: NA; V: TRBV19; J: TRBJ2-4; size: NA; CDR3: CASSILGAKNIQYF; DNA: TGTGCCAGTAGCATACTTGGGGCCAAAAACATTCAGTACTTC
D: NA; V: TRBV7-9; J: TRBJ1-2; size: few; CDR3: CAGRPQGNYGYTF; DNA: TGTGCCGGCAGACCTCAGGGGAACTATGGCTACACCTTC
D: TRBD2; V: TRBV7-9; J: TRBJ2-2; size: NA; CDR3: CASSFTGGAGGELFF; DNA: TGTGCCAGCAGCTTTACCGGGGGGGCCGGCGGGGAGCTGTTTTTT
D: TRBD1; V: TRBV6-2/TRBV6-3; J: TRBJ2-1; size: NA; CDR3: CASSEPTGDIYNEQFF; DNA: TGTGCCAGCAGTGAACCGACAGGGGATATCTACAATGAGCAGTTCTTC
D: NA; V: TRBV5-1; J: TRBJ2-2; size: few; CDR3: CASSSHPLLTGTLTGELFF; DNA: TGCGCCAGCAGCTCTCACCCCCTCCTAACAGGGACTCTCACCGGGGAGCTGTTTTTT
D: NA; V: TRBV24-1; J: TRBJ1-5; size: few; CDR3: CATSVGGENQPQHF; DNA: TGTGCCACAAGTGTGGGGGGAGAGAATCAGCCCCAGCATTTT
D: NA; V: TRBV5-1; J: TRBJ1-1; size: NA; CDR3: CASSLAPTEAFF; DNA: TGCGCCAGCAGCTTGGCCCCCACTGAAGCTTTCTTT